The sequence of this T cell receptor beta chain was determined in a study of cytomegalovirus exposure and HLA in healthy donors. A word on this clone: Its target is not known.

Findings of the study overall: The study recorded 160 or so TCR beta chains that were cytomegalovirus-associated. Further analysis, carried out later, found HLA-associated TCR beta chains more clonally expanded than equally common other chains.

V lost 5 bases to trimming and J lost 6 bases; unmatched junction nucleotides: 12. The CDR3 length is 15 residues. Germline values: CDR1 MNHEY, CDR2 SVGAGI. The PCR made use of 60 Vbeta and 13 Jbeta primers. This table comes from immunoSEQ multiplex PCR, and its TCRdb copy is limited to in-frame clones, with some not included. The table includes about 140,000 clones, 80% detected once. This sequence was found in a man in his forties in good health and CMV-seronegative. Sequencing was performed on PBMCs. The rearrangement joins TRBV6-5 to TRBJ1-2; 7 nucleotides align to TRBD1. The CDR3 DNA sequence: TGTGCCAGCAGTAGCCGGGAGGGGGCAAAAAATGGCTACACCTTC. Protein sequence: CASSSREGAKNGYTF.